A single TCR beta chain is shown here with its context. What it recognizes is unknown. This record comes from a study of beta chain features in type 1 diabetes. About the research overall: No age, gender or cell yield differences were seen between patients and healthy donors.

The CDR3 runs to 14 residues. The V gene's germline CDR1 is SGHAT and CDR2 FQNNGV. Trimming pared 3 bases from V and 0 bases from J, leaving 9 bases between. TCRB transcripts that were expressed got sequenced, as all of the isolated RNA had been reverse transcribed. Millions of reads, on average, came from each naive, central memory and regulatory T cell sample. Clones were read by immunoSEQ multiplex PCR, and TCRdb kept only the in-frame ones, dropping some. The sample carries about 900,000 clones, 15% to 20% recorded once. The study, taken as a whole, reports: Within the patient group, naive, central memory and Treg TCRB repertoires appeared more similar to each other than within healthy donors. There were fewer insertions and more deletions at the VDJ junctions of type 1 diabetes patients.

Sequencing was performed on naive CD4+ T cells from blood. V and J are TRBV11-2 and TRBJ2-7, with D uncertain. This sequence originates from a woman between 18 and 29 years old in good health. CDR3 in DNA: TGTGCCAGCAGCTTTTCGGAAAGCTCCTACGAGCAGTACTTC. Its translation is CASSFSESSYEQYF.